This T cell receptor (beta chain) comes out of a study of blood T cell repertoires in COVID-19. Overall study context: The United States, Italy and Spain were the sources of the acute and convalescent COVID-19 samples. PBMCs, B-cell-depleted T cells, or T cells were the source of the cDNA or gDNA that made up the material.

Looked up from germline, CDR1 is SGHAT and CDR2 is FQNNGV. Trimming cost V 1 base and J 6 bases, with 3 bases left between them. This CDR3 comprises 12 residues. Original methodology: Reference gene primers were amplified, and this amplification served to estimate nucleated cell counts. TCRdb's copy holds only in-frame clones and misses some; the assay was immunoSEQ multiplex PCR. D and trimming come from the DNA, and the V and J calls and clone size come from that table. The sample yields some 290,000 clones, roughly 89% seen once. Patients in Seattle were enrolled during active infection, then followed longitudinally.

Input material: peripheral blood. The clonotype was recovered from a woman aged 35 to 49 with COVID-19, enrolled during active disease. The genes are TRBV11-2 and TRBJ1-4; D remains ambiguous. The CDR3 DNA sequence: TGTGCCAGCAGCTTAGCGTATGAAAAACTGTTTTTT. Amino acid sequence: CASSLAYEKLFF.